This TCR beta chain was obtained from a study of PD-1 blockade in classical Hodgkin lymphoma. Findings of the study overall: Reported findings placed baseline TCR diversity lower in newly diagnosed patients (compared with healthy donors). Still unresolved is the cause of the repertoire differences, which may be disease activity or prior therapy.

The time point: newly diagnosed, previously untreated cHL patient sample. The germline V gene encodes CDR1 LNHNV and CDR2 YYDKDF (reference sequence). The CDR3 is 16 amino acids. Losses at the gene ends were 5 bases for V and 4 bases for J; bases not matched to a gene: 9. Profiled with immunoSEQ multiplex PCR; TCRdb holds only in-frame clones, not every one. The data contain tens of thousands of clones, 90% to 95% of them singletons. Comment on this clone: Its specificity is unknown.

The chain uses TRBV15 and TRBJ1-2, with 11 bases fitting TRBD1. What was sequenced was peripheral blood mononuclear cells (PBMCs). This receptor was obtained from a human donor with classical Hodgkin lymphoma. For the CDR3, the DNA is TGTGCCACCAGCGGAGGTTGGACAGGGGGCATCTATGGCTACACCTTC. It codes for CATSGGWTGGIYGYTF.